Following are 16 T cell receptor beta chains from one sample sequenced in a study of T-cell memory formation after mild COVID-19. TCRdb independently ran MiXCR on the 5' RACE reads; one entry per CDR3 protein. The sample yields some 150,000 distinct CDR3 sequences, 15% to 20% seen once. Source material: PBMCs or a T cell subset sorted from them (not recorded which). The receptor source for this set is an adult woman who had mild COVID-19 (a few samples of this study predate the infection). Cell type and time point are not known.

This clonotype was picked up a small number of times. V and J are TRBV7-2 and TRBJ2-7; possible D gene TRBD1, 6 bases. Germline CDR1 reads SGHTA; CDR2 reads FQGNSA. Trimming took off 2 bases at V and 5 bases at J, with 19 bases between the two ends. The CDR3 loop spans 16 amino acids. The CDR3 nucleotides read TGTGCCAGCAGCTTATTACCCGGGGACAATATCAACGAGCAGTACTTC. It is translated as CASSLLPGDNINEQYF.

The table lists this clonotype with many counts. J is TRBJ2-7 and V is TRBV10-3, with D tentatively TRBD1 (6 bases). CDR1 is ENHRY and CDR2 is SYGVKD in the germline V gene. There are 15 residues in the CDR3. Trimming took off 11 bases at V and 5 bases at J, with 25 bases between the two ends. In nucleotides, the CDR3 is TGTGCCGTGAAGGATCCCCGGGACACGCGAGACGAGCAGTACTTC. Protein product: CAVKDPRDTRDEQYF.

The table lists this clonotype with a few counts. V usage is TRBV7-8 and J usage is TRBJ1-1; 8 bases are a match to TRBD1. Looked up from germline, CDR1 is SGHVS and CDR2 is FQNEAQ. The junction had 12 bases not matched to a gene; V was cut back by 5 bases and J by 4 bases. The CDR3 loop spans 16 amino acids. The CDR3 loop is CASSDRDRGWGTEAFF. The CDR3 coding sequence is TGTGCCAGCAGCGACAGAGACAGGGGTTGGGGCACTGAAGCTTTCTTT.

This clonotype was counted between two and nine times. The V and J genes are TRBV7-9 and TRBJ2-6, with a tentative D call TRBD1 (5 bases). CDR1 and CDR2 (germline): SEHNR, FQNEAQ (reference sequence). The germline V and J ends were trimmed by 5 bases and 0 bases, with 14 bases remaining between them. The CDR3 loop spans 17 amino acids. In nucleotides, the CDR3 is TGTGCCAGCAGCCTAAAGTGGGGCCGCTCTGGGGCCAACGTCCTGACTTTC. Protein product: CASSLKWGRSGANVLTF.

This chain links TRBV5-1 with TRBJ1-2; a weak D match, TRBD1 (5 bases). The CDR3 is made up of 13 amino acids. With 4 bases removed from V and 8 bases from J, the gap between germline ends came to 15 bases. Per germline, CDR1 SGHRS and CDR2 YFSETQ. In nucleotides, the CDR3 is TGCGCCAGCAGCAGTTCAGGGTCGAGAGGCTACACCTTC. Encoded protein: CASSSSGSRGYTF.

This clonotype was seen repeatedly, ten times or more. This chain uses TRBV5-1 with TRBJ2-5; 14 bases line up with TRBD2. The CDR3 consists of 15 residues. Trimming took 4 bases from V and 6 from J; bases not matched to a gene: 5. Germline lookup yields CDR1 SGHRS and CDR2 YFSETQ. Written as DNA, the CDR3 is TGCGCCAGCAGCGTGACTAGCGGGGGGGCGAAGACCCAGTACTTC. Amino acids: CASSVTSGGAKTQYF.

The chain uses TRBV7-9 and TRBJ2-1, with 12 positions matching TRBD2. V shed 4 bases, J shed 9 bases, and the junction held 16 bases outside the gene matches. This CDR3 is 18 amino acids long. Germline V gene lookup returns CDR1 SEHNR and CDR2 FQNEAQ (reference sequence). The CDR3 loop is CASSSSSMTSGGIGEQFF. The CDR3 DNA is TGTGCCAGCAGCTCCAGCTCAATGACTAGCGGGGGAATTGGTGAGCAGTTCTTC.

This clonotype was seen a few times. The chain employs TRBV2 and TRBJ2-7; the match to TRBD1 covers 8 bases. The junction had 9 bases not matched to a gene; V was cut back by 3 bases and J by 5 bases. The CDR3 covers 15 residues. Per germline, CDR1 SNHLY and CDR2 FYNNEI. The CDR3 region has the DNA TGTGCCAGCAGTGATAGGGCGGACAGGGTAAACGAGCAGTACTTC. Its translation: CASSDRADRVNEQYF.

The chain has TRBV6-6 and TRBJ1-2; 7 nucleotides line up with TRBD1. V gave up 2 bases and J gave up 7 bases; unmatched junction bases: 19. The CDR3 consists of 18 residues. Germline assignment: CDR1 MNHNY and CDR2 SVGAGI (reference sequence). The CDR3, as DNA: TGTGCCAGCAGTTACCGGCCGAGGGGACAGCGGAGTCAAGGTGGCTACACCTTC. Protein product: CASSYRPRGQRSQGGYTF.

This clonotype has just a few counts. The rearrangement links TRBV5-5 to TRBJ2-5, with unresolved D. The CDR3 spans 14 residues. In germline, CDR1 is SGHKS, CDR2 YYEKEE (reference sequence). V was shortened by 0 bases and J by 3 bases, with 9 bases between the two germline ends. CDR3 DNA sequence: TGTGCCAGCAGCTTGGCTGCATTGGAAGAGACCCAGTACTTC. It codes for CASSLAALEETQYF.

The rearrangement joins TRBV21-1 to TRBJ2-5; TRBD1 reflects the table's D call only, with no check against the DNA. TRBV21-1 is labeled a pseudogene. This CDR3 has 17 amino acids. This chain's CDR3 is CASSKRVEGGPGGTQYF. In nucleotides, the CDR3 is TGTGCCAGCAGCAAAAGGGTTGAGGGGGGGCCTGGAGGGACCCAGTACTTC.

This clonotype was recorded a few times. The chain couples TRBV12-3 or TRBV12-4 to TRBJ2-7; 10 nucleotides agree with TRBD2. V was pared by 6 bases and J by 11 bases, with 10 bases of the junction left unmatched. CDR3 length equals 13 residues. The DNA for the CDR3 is TGTGCCAGCAGACTGACTAGCGGGCCTTCCGAGTACTTC. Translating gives CASRLTSGPSEYF.

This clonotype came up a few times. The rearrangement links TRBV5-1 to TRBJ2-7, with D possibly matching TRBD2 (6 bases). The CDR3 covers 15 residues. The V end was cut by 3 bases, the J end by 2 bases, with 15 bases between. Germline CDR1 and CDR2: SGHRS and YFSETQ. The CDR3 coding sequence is TGCGCCAGCAGCTCCCGGGGGACCGGCGCCTACGAGCAGTACTTC. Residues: CASSSRGTGAYEQYF.

CDR3 loop: CASSPPDRAYGYTF. Here the CDR3 DNA reads TGTGCCAGCTCACCACCGGACAGGGCCTATGGCTACACCTTC. The chain combines TRBV18 with TRBJ1-2, with 8 bases lining up with TRBD1. The CDR3 is made up of 14 amino acids. The V and J ends lost 0 bases and 4 bases, in that order; junction bases with no gene match: 1. The germline V gene has CDR1 KGHSH and CDR2 LQKENI.

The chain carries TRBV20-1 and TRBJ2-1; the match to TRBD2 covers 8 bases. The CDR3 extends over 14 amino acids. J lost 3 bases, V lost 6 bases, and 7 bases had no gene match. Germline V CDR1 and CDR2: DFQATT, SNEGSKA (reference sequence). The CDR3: CSASSGRFYNEQFF. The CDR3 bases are TGCAGTGCCTCCAGCGGGAGATTCTACAATGAGCAGTTCTTC.

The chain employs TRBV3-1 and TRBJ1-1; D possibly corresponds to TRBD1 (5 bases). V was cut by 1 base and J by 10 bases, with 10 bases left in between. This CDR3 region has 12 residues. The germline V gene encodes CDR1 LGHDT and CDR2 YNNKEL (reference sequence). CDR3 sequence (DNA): TGTGCCAGCAGCCAAGTCTCAGGGAGAGCTTTCTTT. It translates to CASSQVSGRAFF.